Following are 31 T cell receptor beta chains from one sample sequenced in a study of T-cell memory formation after mild COVID-19. MiXCR, applied by TCRdb to the 5' RACE reads, yields one record per CDR3 protein. The sample gives some 120,000 distinct CDR3 sequences, around a sixth of which show up once; around 14% is in the top ten. Sequenced sample: PBMCs or a T cell subset sorted from them (not recorded which). The receptors here all came from an adult woman who had mild COVID-19 (a few samples of this study predate the infection). Cell type and time point are not known.

This clonotype was seen a handful of times. The V and J genes are TRBV20-1 and TRBJ2-3; TRBD2 agrees at 12 bases. The CDR3 is made up of 13 amino acids. V shed 5 bases and J 6 bases; nucleotides not matched to a gene: 3. CDR1 is DFQATT and CDR2 is SNEGSKA in the germline V gene (reference sequence). The CDR3 DNA reads as TGCAGTGCTCGGACTAGCGGGGAGGATACGCAGTATTTT. This sequence encodes CSARTSGEDTQYF.

Comments on this clonotype: A much larger clone differs by one base, so this may be a read error. The rearrangement uses TRBV4-2 and TRBJ2-7, with 9 bases matching TRBD2. CDR3 length equals 15 residues. V was pared by 1 base and J by 3 bases, with 4 bases of the junction left unmatched. Germline V CDR1 and CDR2: LGHNA, YNFKEQ. The CDR3 DNA sequence: TGTGCCAGCAGCCAAGGCTATAGCGGGGGCTACGAGCAGTACTTC. Translated, it gives CASSQGYSGGYEQYF.

V is TRBV19 and J is TRBJ2-7; D is perhaps TRBD1 (6 bases). V was trimmed by 3 bases and J by 3 bases, leaving 15 bases between them. The length of the CDR3 is 15 residues. The germline gives CDR1 LNHDA, CDR2 SQIVND (reference sequence). The DNA of the CDR3 is TGTGCCAGTAGTATCGAGGGGACCAGGGGCTACGAGCAGTACTTC. Its translation: CASSIEGTRGYEQYF.

The V and J genes are TRBV28 and TRBJ2-1; D unresolved. This CDR3 is built from 17 residues. Trimming took 2 bases from V and 4 from J, leaving 18 bases between them. Germline loops: CDR1 MDHEN, CDR2 SYDVKM. CDR3 nucleotides: TGTGCCAGCAGTTTAACGGAAGGTTGGGCGATTTACAATGAGCAGTTCTTC. It codes for CASSLTEGWAIYNEQFF.

This clonotype has a handful of counts. The chain carries TRBV24-1 and TRBJ2-1; 10 nucleotides align to TRBD2. CDR1 and CDR2 from the germline V gene are KGHDR and SFDVKD. The CDR3 spans 15 residues. V was pared by 5 bases and J by 5 bases, with 5 bases of the junction left unmatched. CDR3 nucleotide sequence: TGTGCCACCAGTGTGCGGACTAGCGGAAACAATGAGCAGTTCTTC. This translates into CATSVRTSGNNEQFF.

There are a few counts of this clonotype. J is TRBJ2-7 and V is TRBV7-2, with a possible D match to TRBD1 (6 bases). The germline CDR1 and CDR2 sequences are SGHTA and FQGNSA. The CDR3 runs to 15 residues. V lost 1 base and J lost 3, with 13 bases in between. The CDR3 DNA reads TGTGCCAGCAGCTTAGGTGAGGGGGTCTACTACGAGCAGTACTTC. Translated: CASSLGEGVYYEQYF.

The rearrangement uses TRBV9 and TRBJ2-3; TRBD2 is a possible D gene (7 bases). The CDR3 runs 15 residues. Trimming stripped 5 bases from V and 1 base from J, with 14 bases between. Germline CDR1 SGDLS, CDR2 YYNGEE. CDR3 loop: CASSPGGACTDTQYF. DNA of the CDR3: TGTGCCAGCAGTCCGGGGGGCGCGTGCACAGATACGCAGTATTTT.

The CDR3 spells CASSPGTASSFSSPHEQYF. The CDR3 nucleotides are TGTGCCAGCTCGCCCGGGACAGCCTCGTCTTTTAGTAGTCCCCACGAGCAGTACTTC. The chain recombines TRBV18 with TRBJ2-7; 7 nucleotides align to TRBD1. Germline CDR1 KGHSH, CDR2 LQKENI. V was pared by 6 bases and J by 5 bases, with 25 bases of the junction left unmatched. The CDR3 covers 19 residues.

The chain is built from TRBV20-1 and TRBJ2-1; D is perhaps TRBD2 (6 bases). This CDR3 comprises 14 residues. V lost 1 base to trimming and J lost 4 bases, with 11 bases between them. The germline CDR1 and CDR2 sequences are DFQATT and SNEGSKA (reference sequence). The CDR3 region has the DNA TGCAGTGCTAGAGGGGCTAGCGAGTACAATGAGCAGTTCTTC. This codes for CSARGASEYNEQFF.

CDR3 amino acids: CASSQASGNYEQYF. CDR3 DNA: TGCGCCAGCAGCCAAGCCTCCGGGAACTACGAGCAGTACTTC. This chain joins TRBV4-1 and TRBJ2-7; the D gene is possibly TRBD2 (5 bases). Germline values: CDR1 MGHRA, CDR2 YSYEKL. The germline V and J ends were trimmed by 1 base and 3 bases, with 10 bases remaining between them. This CDR3 spans 14 amino acids.

This clonotype has a count of ten or more. This chain connects TRBV7-6 to TRBJ2-7; perhaps TRBD1 as D (5 bases). The CDR3 sequence is 13 residues long. The germline CDR1 and CDR2 sequences are SGHVS and FNYEAQ. V gave up 6 bases and J gave up 3 bases, with 12 bases separating them. CDR3 coding DNA: TGTGCCAGCAGTGGCAGGGAAGACTACGAGCAGTACTTC. This gives the protein CASSGREDYEQYF.

This clonotype was seen a handful of times. The chain employs TRBV6-5 and TRBJ1-2; TRBD1 is a possible D gene (5 bases). Trimming left V 2 bases short and J 5 bases short, with 9 bases between. Germline loops: CDR1 MNHEY, CDR2 SVGAGI. This CDR3 contains 13 residues. The CDR3 protein is CASSYPGFYGYTF. The CDR3 bases are TGTGCCAGCAGTTACCCAGGGTTTTATGGCTACACCTTC.

The chain's CDR3 is CATSRDRVNIQYF. The CDR3 nucleotides read TGTGCCACCAGCAGAGACAGGGTAAACATTCAGTACTTC. V gene TRBV15 combines with J gene TRBJ2-4; possibly TRBD1 for D (5 bases). The CDR3 has 13 amino acids. From germline, CDR1 is LNHNV and CDR2 YYDKDF (reference sequence). V was cut by 0 bases and J by 6 bases, with 6 bases left in between.

V gene TRBV5-8 combines with J gene TRBJ2-1; 10 nucleotides align to TRBD1. The CDR3 totals 15 residues. V was clipped by 4 bases and J by 7 bases; unmatched bases: 8. Germline assignment: CDR1 SGHTS and CDR2 YDEGEE. The DNA of the CDR3 is TGTGCCAGCAGCGACCGGGACAGGGGTTGGAATGAGCAGTTCTTC. Translating gives CASSDRDRGWNEQFF.

V and J are TRBV2 and TRBJ2-7, with D possibly TRBD1 on 6 matching bases. This CDR3 contains 14 residues. Trimming stripped 1 base from V and 3 bases from J, with 10 bases between. Germline CDR1 reads SNHLY; CDR2 reads FYNNEI. This CDR3 is CASSEGAQGYEQYF. The CDR3 nucleotides are TGTGCCAGCAGTGAAGGGGCACAGGGCTACGAGCAGTACTTC.

The table lists this clonotype with a few counts. This chain joins TRBV20-1 and TRBJ2-1, with D perhaps matching TRBD1 or TRBD2 (5 bases each). V dropped 0 bases and J dropped 0 bases, with 15 bases sitting between them. The CDR3 is made up of 17 amino acids. Germline CDR1 DFQATT, CDR2 SNEGSKA (reference sequence). CDR3 residues: CSARDGTAASSYNEQFF. CDR3 DNA sequence: TGCAGTGCTAGAGATGGGACGGCCGCCAGCTCCTACAATGAGCAGTTCTTC.

CDR3 coding DNA: TGCAGCGTTGTACGACAGGGTGGGGGTTACAATGAGCAGTTCTTC. It is translated as CSVVRQGGGYNEQFF. The chain carries TRBV29-1 and TRBJ2-1; 7 bases fit TRBD1. There are 15 residues in the CDR3. Germline loops: CDR1 SQVTM, CDR2 ANQGSEA. Unmatched junction bases numbered 10, after V lost 4 bases and J lost 4 bases.

This clonotype was seen a few times. The chain uses TRBV27 and TRBJ2-1; D possibly corresponds to TRBD1 (5 bases). With 4 bases removed from V and 4 bases from J, the gap between germline ends came to 8 bases. Germline CDR1 is MNHEY and CDR2 is SMNVEV (reference sequence). The CDR3 is 13 residues long. CDR3 loop: CASSYRGYNEQFF. The CDR3 nucleotides are TGTGCCAGCAGTTATAGGGGTTACAATGAGCAGTTCTTC.

The chain couples TRBV11-3 to TRBJ2-1, with 13 bases identical to TRBD2. CDR1 and CDR2 (germline): SGHNT, YENEEA. The CDR3 runs 14 residues. V lost 9 bases and J lost 12; bases outside the gene matches: 11. In nucleotides, the CDR3 is TGTGCCAGTGGACCGGGACTAGCGGGACCTACGCAGTTCTTC. Encoded protein: CASGPGLAGPTQFF.

This clonotype was seen a few times. The V and J genes are TRBV20-1 and TRBJ2-1, with D perhaps TRBD1 or TRBD2 (6 bases each). Trimming left V 3 bases short and J 1 base short, with 22 bases between. The germline gives CDR1 DFQATT, CDR2 SNEGSKA (reference sequence). There are 18 residues in the CDR3. CDR3 coding DNA: TGCAGTGCTAGGAAAACGGGGGCGATAGGAATTTCCTACAATGAGCAGTTCTTC. Translating it yields CSARKTGAIGISYNEQFF.

This clonotype was detected a few times. The chain recombines TRBV4-1 with TRBJ1-4; TRBD1 matches 7 bases. Per the germline V gene, CDR1 is MGHRA and CDR2 is YSYEKL. This CDR3 contains 15 residues. Germline trimming cut 4 bases from V and 3 bases from J; bases unmatched to any gene: 5. The CDR3, as DNA: TGCGCCAGCAGCCGACTCGGGACAGCTAATGAAAAACTGTTTTTT. This translates into CASSRLGTANEKLFF.

This clonotype occurred a few times. This rearrangement joins TRBV12-3 or TRBV12-4 to TRBJ2-1; the D gene could be TRBD1 or TRBD2 (7 bases each). This CDR3 contains 15 residues. Trimming cost V 5 bases and J 4 bases, with 15 bases left between them. As DNA, the CDR3 is TGTGCCAGCAGTCCAGGGGGGGGTGGGTACAATGAGCAGTTCTTC. Its protein product is CASSPGGGGYNEQFF.

This clonotype appeared a few times. This chain links TRBV6-6 with TRBJ2-7; D is uncertain. V was clipped by 4 bases and J by 6 bases, with 13 bases between them. Germline CDR1 is MNHNY and CDR2 is SVGAGI (reference sequence). This CDR3 has 13 amino acids. The CDR3 DNA follows: TGTGCCAGCAGTTTCGCCGGGCCCCGCGAGCAGTACTTC. This encodes CASSFAGPREQYF.

This clonotype was seen a handful of times. The V and J genes are TRBV18 and TRBJ2-3, with D uncertain. Germline V gene data show CDR1 as KGHSH and CDR2 as LQKENI. The CDR3 extends over 15 amino acids. V was trimmed by 2 bases and J by 0 bases, leaving 9 bases between them. The CDR3 sequence is CASSPGIGSTDTQYF. The CDR3 DNA reads TGTGCCAGCTCACCAGGGATTGGCAGCACAGATACGCAGTATTTT.

V and J are TRBV18 and TRBJ2-1, with a weak D call TRBD1 (5 bases). Germline V lookup: CDR1 KGHSH, CDR2 LQKENI. Trimming removed 6 bases at V and 7 bases at J, with 19 bases between. CDR3 length equals 15 residues. The CDR3 spells CASSPKVTGPNEQFF. The CDR3 DNA reads TGTGCCAGCTCGCCAAAGGTTACAGGACCAAATGAGCAGTTCTTC. The full variable domain, its missing parts supplied by reference TRBV18 and TRBJ2-1, is NAGVMQNPRHLVRRRGQEARLRCSPMKGHSHVYWYRQLPEEGLKFMVYLQKENIIDESGMPKERFSAEFPKEGPSILRIQQVVRGDSAAYFCASSPKVTGPNEQFFGPGTRLTVL.

This clonotype was counted ten times or more. The CDR3 protein is CSASGWGADYNEQFF. For the CDR3, the DNA is TGCAGTGCTAGCGGTTGGGGAGCCGATTACAATGAGCAGTTCTTC. The chain uses TRBV20-1 and TRBJ2-1; a possible D gene is TRBD2 (5 bases). The germline V gene encodes CDR1 DFQATT and CDR2 SNEGSKA (reference sequence). The CDR3 totals 15 residues. V lost 3 bases, J lost 4 bases, and 16 bases lay in between.

The table lists this clonotype with a few counts. The J gene is TRBJ2-3, the V gene TRBV4-1; D unresolved. The CDR3 spans 13 residues. The V gene lost 1 base and the J gene lost 6 bases, with 8 bases spanning the gap. Germline V gives CDR1 MGHRA, CDR2 YSYEKL. CDR3 loop: CASSQVSADTQYF. CDR3 bases: TGCGCCAGCAGCCAAGTAAGCGCGGATACGCAGTATTTT.

The rearrangement links TRBV9 to TRBJ2-1; 8 bases agree with TRBD2. The CDR3 runs to 15 residues. V lost 2 bases and J lost 2; bases outside the gene matches: 3. The germline V gene has CDR1 SGDLS and CDR2 YYNGEE. The CDR3 DNA reads TGTGCCAGCAGCGTTAGCGGGACGGCCTACAATGAGCAGTTCTTC. It translates to CASSVSGTAYNEQFF.

This clonotype has only a few counts. V is TRBV12-3 or TRBV12-4 and J is TRBJ2-5, with TRBD2 identical over 7 bases. This CDR3 region has 13 residues. The J segment lost 4 bases and the V segment lost 4 bases, leaving 3 bases of the junction unmatched. CDR3 loop: CASSSIAGETQYF. CDR3 in DNA: TGTGCCAGCAGTTCGATAGCGGGAGAGACCCAGTACTTC.

This clonotype was observed a handful of times. The chain carries TRBV7-6 and TRBJ2-5; 8 positions agree with TRBD1. This CDR3 region has 15 residues. Per the germline V gene, CDR1 is SGHVS and CDR2 is FNYEAQ. The junction had 6 bases not matched to a gene; V was cut back by 1 base and J by 5 bases. The CDR3 DNA reads as TGTGCCAGCAGCTTAGTGGCAGGGGGCTGGGAGACCCAGTACTTC. Translation gives CASSLVAGGWETQYF.

This rearrangement joins TRBV2 to TRBJ2-1, with 8 bases that match TRBD2. The CDR3 consists of 14 residues. CDR1 SNHLY and CDR2 FYNNEI come from the germline V gene. V shed 6 bases and J 7 bases; nucleotides not matched to a gene: 8. CDR3 nucleotides: TGTGCCAGCAGGGCGGGACTAGTGGTGAATGAGCAGTTCTTC. This translates into CASRAGLVVNEQFF.